A single sample is the source of the 20 T cell receptor beta chains below, sequenced in a study of cytomegalovirus exposure and HLA in healthy donors. 60 Vbeta and 13 Jbeta primers were used in PCR. Assay used: immunoSEQ multiplex PCR; TCRdb lists only in-frame clones, some missing. The table records about 140,000 clones, around three quarters of them present only once. The sample taken for sequencing was PBMCs. These receptors all stem from a woman aged 55 to 70 in good health and CMV-seropositive.

This clone has more than one count but fewer than ten. The chain is built from TRBV2 and TRBJ2-7, with TRBD1 identical over 10 bases. The CDR3 runs 15 residues. The V gene end was trimmed by 5 bases and the J gene end by 0 bases; junction bases not matched to a gene: 4. Germline CDR1 and CDR2: SNHLY and FYNNEI. CDR3 in amino acids: CASSNGQGGSYEQYF. CDR3 sequence (DNA): TGTGCCAGCAGTAATGGACAGGGGGGCTCCTACGAGCAGTACTTC. Looking up the rest from reference TRBV2 and TRBJ2-7 gives the full variable domain: EPEVTQTPSHQVTQMGQEVILRCVPISNHLYFYWYRQILGQKVEFLVSFYNNEISEKSEIFDDQFSVERPDGSNFTLKIRSTKLEDSAMYFCASSNGQGGSYEQYFGPGTRLTVT.

The chain carries TRBV7-8 and TRBJ2-7; 10 bases fit TRBD2. The V gene's germline CDR1 is SGHVS and CDR2 FQNEAQ. CDR3 length equals 16 residues. V lost 2 bases and J lost 2; bases outside the gene matches: 6. CDR3 amino acids: CASSLRGLAATYEQYF. The CDR3 nucleotides are TGTGCCAGCAGCTTACGAGGACTAGCGGCTACCTACGAGCAGTACTTC.

V is TRBV4-2 and J is TRBJ1-1; a weak D match, TRBD1 (6 bases). This CDR3 spans 15 amino acids. The germline CDR1 and CDR2 sequences are LGHNA and YNFKEQ. V lost 4 bases and J 0 bases, leaving 12 bases between the germline ends. The CDR3 is CASSPSGTLNTEAFF. The CDR3 DNA reads as TGTGCCAGCAGCCCTTCCGGGACACTGAACACTGAAGCTTTCTTT.

The chain uses TRBV9 and TRBJ2-7; 8 bases agree with TRBD1. Germline CDR1 and CDR2: SGDLS and YYNGEE. V lost 4 bases, J lost 0 bases, and 12 bases stayed unmatched. The CDR3 loop spans 17 amino acids. This CDR3 is CASSPTAGGPLSYEQYF. In nucleotides, the CDR3 is TGTGCCAGCAGCCCAACAGCAGGGGGCCCCCTCTCCTACGAGCAGTACTTC.

This clone was seen a single time. This rearrangement joins TRBV7-8 to TRBJ2-7; 14 bases map to TRBD2. This CDR3 has 20 amino acids. The germline V gene encodes CDR1 SGHVS and CDR2 FQNEAQ. V gave up 2 bases and J gave up 2 bases; unmatched junction bases: 14. The CDR3 loop reads CASSLSGSGTSGRSPYEQYF. The CDR3 DNA is TGTGCCAGCAGCTTATCAGGGTCCGGGACTAGCGGGAGATCCCCCTACGAGCAGTACTTC. Filled out from reference TRBV7-8 and TRBJ2-7, the complete variable domain reads GAGVSQSPRYKVAKRGQDVALRCDPISGHVSLFWYQQALGQGPEFLTYFQNEAQLDKSGLPSDRFFAERPEGSVSTLKIQRTQQEDSAVYLCASSLSGSGTSGRSPYEQYFGPGTRLTVT.

Here the CDR3 DNA reads TGTGCCAGCAGCCCTACTAGCGGGAGTGGTGGAGATACGCAGTATTTT. Protein product: CASSPTSGSGGDTQYF. This chain uses TRBV9 with TRBJ2-3; 11 bases line up with TRBD2. J was trimmed by 5 bases and V by 4 bases; bases with no gene match: 9. The CDR3 loop spans 16 amino acids. Germline V gene lookup returns CDR1 SGDLS and CDR2 YYNGEE.

The chain is built from TRBV4-2 and TRBJ1-2; D may be TRBD1 (6 bases). Deletions cut 0 bases from V and 8 bases from J, with 16 bases between. Germline CDR1 reads LGHNA; CDR2 reads YNFKEQ. There are 15 residues in the CDR3. CDR3 protein: CASSQDPQGLGGYTF. CDR3 DNA sequence: TGTGCCAGCAGCCAAGATCCCCAGGGGTTAGGCGGCTACACCTTC.

The chain combines TRBV4-2 with TRBJ2-7; TRBD2 agrees at 12 bases. Germline trimming cut 0 bases from V and 2 bases from J; bases unmatched to any gene: 17. Germline lookup yields CDR1 LGHNA and CDR2 YNFKEQ. CDR3 size: 21 residues. CDR3 sequence reads: CASSQEFRGQRASGRAYEQYF. CDR3 nucleotide sequence: TGTGCCAGCAGCCAAGAATTCAGGGGACAGCGAGCTAGCGGGAGGGCCTACGAGCAGTACTTC.

The chain couples TRBV14 to TRBJ1-2; TRBD1 agrees at 8 bases. The V gene's germline CDR1 is SGHDN and CDR2 FVKESK. The ends lost 4 bases at V and 2 bases at J; junction bases unmatched: 3. The CDR3 length is 14 residues. CDR3 region: CASSPGTGNYGYTF. In DNA, the CDR3 is TGTGCCAGCAGCCCAGGGACAGGAAACTATGGCTACACCTTC. Looking up the rest from reference TRBV14 and TRBJ1-2 gives the full variable domain: EAGVTQFPSHSVIEKGQTVTLRCDPISGHDNLYWYRRVMGKEIKFLLHFVKESKQDESGMPNNRFLAERTGGTYSTLKVQPAELEDSGVYFCASSPGTGNYGYTFGSGTRLTVV.

This chain links TRBV27 with TRBJ2-7; 7 bases fit TRBD2. CDR3 length: 16 amino acids. The V gene end was trimmed by 6 bases and the J gene end by 2 bases; junction bases not matched to a gene: 13. The germline V gene has CDR1 MNHEY and CDR2 SMNVEV (reference sequence). CDR3 amino acids: CASRALGASGTYEQYF. DNA of the CDR3: TGTGCCAGCAGGGCCCTCGGGGCTAGCGGCACCTACGAGCAGTACTTC.

V usage is TRBV5-1 and J usage is TRBJ1-6; D is uncertain. The CDR3 length is 15 residues. From germline, CDR1 is SGHRS and CDR2 YFSETQ. V lost 1 base and J 0 bases, leaving 5 bases between the germline ends. CDR3: CASSLRSSYNSPLHF. Here the CDR3 DNA reads TGCGCCAGCAGCTTGCGGAGCTCCTATAATTCACCCCTCCACTTT.

This clone was found once. V usage is TRBV7-3 and J usage is TRBJ2-7; 10 nucleotides align to TRBD2. The junction had 7 bases not matched to a gene; V was cut back by 5 bases and J by 3 bases. Germline V gene data show CDR1 as SGHTA and CDR2 as FQGTGA. The CDR3 is 15 residues long. The CDR3: CASSPGLAEVYEQYF. The CDR3 DNA reads as TGTGCCAGCAGCCCAGGACTAGCGGAGGTCTACGAGCAGTACTTC.

The CDR3 region has the DNA TGTGCCAGCTGCAAAGACGGGGGGCGGACTGAAGCTTTCTTT. Translation gives CASCKDGGRTEAFF. J is TRBJ1-1 and V is TRBV9, with a weak D call TRBD1 (6 bases). The CDR3 extends over 14 amino acids. Germline V CDR1 and CDR2: SGDLS, YYNGEE. Trimming removed 7 bases at V and 5 bases at J, with 18 bases between.

This chain connects TRBV11-2 to TRBJ2-7, with TRBD1 matching over 7 bases. Trimming took 6 bases from V and 2 from J; bases not matched to a gene: 4. CDR1 is SGHAT, CDR2 FQNNGV, per germline. The CDR3 has 13 amino acids. The CDR3 DNA reads as TGTGCCAGCAGAGAGCAGGGGGCCTACGAGCAGTACTTC. Its translation: CASREQGAYEQYF.

The rearrangement links TRBV18 to TRBJ1-5; possibly TRBD1 for D (5 bases). V lost 6 bases and J 8 bases, leaving 17 bases between the germline ends. CDR3 length equals 14 residues. CDR1 KGHSH and CDR2 LQKENI come from the germline V gene. The CDR3 DNA reads as TGTGCCAGCTCCCGGGAGAGGGGAGGGGAGCCCCAGCATTTT. It yields the protein CASSRERGGEPQHF.

The rearrangement links TRBV6-1 to TRBJ2-7, with D perhaps TRBD1 (5 bases). CDR1 is MNHNS, CDR2 SASEGT, per germline. This CDR3 has 11 amino acids. Between the trimmed V and J ends, which lost 3 bases and 7 bases, there was a span of 7 bases. The DNA for the CDR3 is TGTGCCAGCAGTGAGGGGCGGGAGCAGTACTTC. Protein sequence: CASSEGREQYF.

Only a few counts were recorded for this clone. The chain is built from TRBV6-5 and TRBJ2-3, with 8 bases identical to TRBD2. This CDR3 has 16 amino acids. In germline, CDR1 is MNHEY, CDR2 SVGAGI. J was trimmed by 4 bases and V by 2 bases; bases with no gene match: 8. The CDR3 coding sequence is TGTGCCAGCAGTTACCAGGCGGGAGGTCAGGCAGATACGCAGTATTTT. Translated, it gives CASSYQAGGQADTQYF.

The chain's CDR3 is CASSLPDSSYEQYF. Here the CDR3 DNA reads TGTGCCAGCAGCCTCCCCGACAGCTCCTACGAGCAGTACTTC. This chain joins TRBV6-6 and TRBJ2-7; possibly TRBD1 for D (5 bases). V lost 6 bases and J 0 bases, leaving 12 bases between the germline ends. The CDR3 is made up of 14 amino acids. CDR1 MNHNY and CDR2 SVGAGI come from the germline V gene (reference sequence).

In its sample, this clone was seen a few times. The V and J genes are TRBV5-1 and TRBJ2-1; 9 bases align to TRBD2. Germline CDR1 is SGHRS and CDR2 is YFSETQ. The J segment lost 9 bases and the V segment lost 3 bases, leaving 13 bases of the junction unmatched. This CDR3 spans 16 amino acids. The CDR3 DNA reads as TGCGCCAGCAGCTCGACTAGCGGCAATTCCTGGGGTGAGCAGTTCTTC. It yields the protein CASSSTSGNSWGEQFF.

On this clone: The same CDR3 arises from other DNA sequences in this sample as well. The V gene is TRBV28, the J gene TRBJ2-5, with 7 bases fitting TRBD1. The CDR3 has 13 amino acids. Germline CDR1 reads MDHEN; CDR2 reads SYDVKM. Trimming took 6 bases from V and 2 from J; bases not matched to a gene: 3. DNA of the CDR3: TGTGCCAGCAGCCTCAGGGGGCAAGAGACCCAGTACTTC. Translating it yields CASSLRGQETQYF.